These 31 T cell receptor beta chains came from one sample sequenced in a study of cytomegalovirus exposure and HLA in healthy donors (dated by TCRdb to about 2017). To prepare the library, the immunoSEQ multiplex PCR assay was applied. A mixture of 60 forward primers for TCR Vbeta segments and 13 reverse primers for TCR Jbeta segments was used in the multiplex PCR. TCRdb provides this immuneACCESS table in a form limited to in-frame rearrangements. Some clones are lacking; in checked studies, under half of them reflect an unresolved V gene, and why the rest are absent is not known. Recorded for this sample are 80,000 or so clones; about 9.4% of them occurred a single time. The ten largest clones add up to roughly a quarter of the sample. Specimen: PBMCs. These receptors came from a man between 60 and 75 years old in good health and CMV-seropositive.

This clone has only a few counts. As the CDR3 is not closed by the conserved phenylalanine or tryptophan, this likely results from a read error. It is unclear where the CDR3 begins or ends on the DNA, so no DNA is shown, and the CDR3 is as TCRdb lists it. V usage is TRBV18 and J usage is TRBJ1-4. CDR1 KGHSH and CDR2 LQKENI come from the germline V gene. The CDR3 comprises 9 residues, both ends counted. CDR3 residues: CASSPVRDS.

The chain carries TRBV14 and TRBJ2-2; weak D call: TRBD1 (6 bases). The CDR3 sequence is 17 residues long. The V end was cut by 2 bases, the J end by 0 bases, with 13 bases between. CDR1 and CDR2 (germline): SGHDN, FVKESK. This CDR3 is CASSQFRDTANTGELFF. The CDR3 bases are TGTGCCAGCAGCCAATTCCGGGACACCGCGAACACCGGGGAGCTGTTTTTT. The whole variable domain, filled in from reference TRBV14 and TRBJ2-2, reads EAGVTQFPSHSVIEKGQTVTLRCDPISGHDNLYWYRRVMGKEIKFLLHFVKESKQDESGMPNNRFLAERTGGTYSTLKVQPAELEDSGVYFCASSQFRDTANTGELFFGEGSRLTVL.

This chain links TRBV29-1 with TRBJ1-2; no firm D call. Between the trimmed V and J ends, which lost 5 bases and 2 bases, there was a span of 9 bases. The CDR3 sequence is 12 residues long. Germline CDR1 SQVTM, CDR2 ANQGSEA. CDR3 loop: CSVHSSNYGYTF. The CDR3 nucleotides read TGCAGCGTTCACTCCTCCAACTATGGCTACACCTTC. Filled out from reference TRBV29-1 and TRBJ1-2, the complete variable domain reads SAVISQKPSRDICQRGTSLTIQCQVDSQVTMMFWYRQQPGQSLTLIATANQGSEATYESGFVIDKFPISRPNLTFSTLTVSNMSPEDSSIYLCSVHSSNYGYTFGSGTRLTVV.

This clone was found a few times. The chain carries TRBV5-1 and TRBJ2-2; D gene unclear. CDR3 length: 14 amino acids. V gave up 2 bases and J gave up 0 bases, with 5 bases separating them. Looked up from germline, CDR1 is SGHRS and CDR2 is YFSETQ. In nucleotides, the CDR3 is TGCGCCAGCAGCTTTTCCGCGAACACCGGGGAGCTGTTTTTT. Protein product: CASSFSANTGELFF.

This clone appeared a few times. The V call is TRBV7-3, the J call TRBJ2-3; 9 bases line up with TRBD2. Losses at the gene ends were 5 bases for V and 1 base for J; bases not matched to a gene: 16. The CDR3 has 19 residues. The V gene's germline CDR1 is SGHTA and CDR2 FQGTGA. The CDR3, as DNA: TGTGCCAGCAGCCATGGGCGGGGGGGCCGCTCTGGGGGCACAGATACGCAGTATTTT. It encodes CASSHGRGGRSGGTDTQYF.

The rearrangement joins TRBV30 to TRBJ1-5, with 8 nucleotides matching TRBD1. The trim removed 1 base at V and 9 bases at J, leaving 8 bases unmatched. The CDR3 is made up of 14 amino acids. CDR1 is GTSNPN and CDR2 is SVGIG in the germline V gene (reference sequence). CDR3 residues: CAWSDGTGVRPQHF. The CDR3 DNA is TGTGCCTGGAGTGATGGGACAGGCGTGCGGCCCCAGCATTTT.

The J gene is TRBJ1-3, the V gene TRBV28; weak D call: TRBD1 (5 bases). The CDR3 runs 16 residues. V lost 1 base and J 4 bases, leaving 14 bases between the germline ends. Germline V gives CDR1 MDHEN, CDR2 SYDVKM. In DNA, the CDR3 is TGTGCCAGCAGTTTATCCTCAGGGATTGAGGGAAACACCATATATTTT. Translated, it gives CASSLSSGIEGNTIYF.

This clone was detected a few times. The CDR3 DNA reads as TGTGCCAGCAGCGAAACAGGGGGCCTTAACACTGAAGCTTTCTTT. This sequence encodes CASSETGGLNTEAFF. The J gene is TRBJ1-1, the V gene TRBV7-9; TRBD1 agrees at 9 bases. The J segment lost 2 bases and the V segment lost 5 bases, leaving 6 bases of the junction unmatched. The CDR3 extends over 15 amino acids. Germline CDR1 reads SEHNR; CDR2 reads FQNEAQ (reference sequence).

The V gene is TRBV29-1, the J gene TRBJ1-3; 7 positions agree with TRBD1. CDR1 and CDR2 (germline): SQVTM, ANQGSEA. V was clipped by 5 bases and J by 4 bases; unmatched bases: 8. This CDR3 has 14 amino acids. The CDR3 bases are TGCAGCGTTCTCAGGGGGTCCGACGGAAACACCATATATTTT. Amino acid sequence: CSVLRGSDGNTIYF.

The genes are TRBV6-1 and TRBJ2-7; the match to TRBD1 covers 7 bases. Losses at the gene ends were 6 bases for V and 2 bases for J; bases not matched to a gene: 7. Germline CDR1 and CDR2: MNHNS and SASEGT. The CDR3 contains 14 residues. In nucleotides, the CDR3 is TGTGCCAGCAGGGACAGGAGCGTAACCTACGAGCAGTACTTC. Its protein product is CASRDRSVTYEQYF.

The chain recombines TRBV19 with TRBJ2-3; 12 nucleotides agree with TRBD2. V gave up 4 bases and J gave up 3 bases; unmatched junction bases: 5. The CDR3 covers 16 residues. Per germline, CDR1 LNHDA and CDR2 SQIVND (reference sequence). The CDR3 DNA reads TGTGCCAGTAGTAGCTCTAGCGGGAGGGGAACAGATACGCAGTATTTT. Protein sequence: CASSSSSGRGTDTQYF.

The chain has TRBV28 and TRBJ1-1; 10 nucleotides match TRBD1. The V gene's germline CDR1 is MDHEN and CDR2 SYDVKM. J gave up 5 bases and V 6 bases, and 3 bases lay outside the gene matches. The CDR3 is 13 residues long. The CDR3 here is CASSWTGGTEAFF. CDR3 DNA sequence: TGTGCCAGCAGCTGGACAGGGGGGACTGAAGCTTTCTTT.

The genes are TRBV9 and TRBJ2-3; 11 nucleotides align to TRBD2. V was clipped by 2 bases and J by 1 base; unmatched bases: 6. The CDR3 is made up of 17 amino acids. Germline CDR1 is SGDLS and CDR2 is YYNGEE. The CDR3 region is CASSVTGLAAGTDTQYF. DNA of the CDR3: TGTGCCAGCAGCGTTACGGGACTAGCGGCGGGCACAGATACGCAGTATTTT.

This clone was counted a few times. The CDR3 sequence is CASSESEQGARETQYF. The CDR3 DNA follows: TGTGCCAGCAGTGAAAGCGAGCAGGGGGCGCGCGAGACCCAGTACTTC. This chain links TRBV6-1 with TRBJ2-5; TRBD1 agrees at 8 bases. CDR3 length: 16 amino acids. Losses at the gene ends were 2 bases for V and 5 bases for J; bases not matched to a gene: 10. The germline V gene has CDR1 MNHNS and CDR2 SASEGT.

This clone was counted at least ten times. The chain recombines TRBV29-1 with TRBJ1-1, with D possibly matching TRBD1 (5 bases). The V gene's germline CDR1 is SQVTM and CDR2 ANQGSEA. This CDR3 has 13 amino acids. With 0 bases removed from V and 10 bases from J, the gap between germline ends came to 15 bases. CDR3 in amino acids: CSVEEGGFSRAFF. The CDR3 DNA reads as TGCAGCGTTGAAGAGGGGGGGTTCTCCCGAGCTTTCTTT.

The chain carries TRBV21-1 and TRBJ2-7; the table's D call of TRBD2 was not tested on the DNA. TRBV21-1 is tagged as a pseudogene. The CDR3 totals 20 residues. The CDR3 DNA follows: TGTGCCAGCAGCAAAAATGGGACCGAGGGACTAGCGGGAGGGCCGTACGAGCAGTACTTC. Its protein is CASSKNGTEGLAGGPYEQYF.

This clone has more than one count but fewer than ten. The chain uses TRBV6-5 and TRBJ2-7; D is perhaps TRBD2 (6 bases). Germline CDR1 MNHEY, CDR2 SVGAGI. This CDR3 has 16 amino acids. The V and J ends lost 0 bases and 0 bases respectively, with 12 bases between them. The CDR3 loop reads CASSYSGQEGSYEQYF. The CDR3 bases are TGTGCCAGCAGTTACTCGGGCCAGGAGGGCTCCTACGAGCAGTACTTC.

This clone turned up a few times. In the same sample, other DNA sequences code for this CDR3. The chain uses TRBV15 and TRBJ1-1, with 8 bases fitting TRBD1. J was trimmed by 0 bases and V by 4 bases; bases with no gene match: 4. Germline V gene lookup returns CDR1 LNHNV and CDR2 YYDKDF (reference sequence). The CDR3 consists of 15 residues. The CDR3 nucleotides are TGTGCCACCAGCAAGGACAGGGTCTTGAACACTGAAGCTTTCTTT. Its protein product is CATSKDRVLNTEAFF.

This clone was observed a few times. The chain uses TRBV30 and TRBJ2-7, with 8 bases aligning to TRBD1. In germline, CDR1 is GTSNPN, CDR2 SVGIG (reference sequence). V was pared by 2 bases and J by 1 base, with 13 bases of the junction left unmatched. The CDR3 is 17 residues long. CDR3 sequence reads: CAWSSGTGGGKSYEQYF. CDR3 nucleotide sequence: TGTGCCTGGAGTTCGGGGACAGGCGGCGGAAAGTCCTACGAGCAGTACTTC.

The V gene is TRBV5-1, the J gene TRBJ1-2; D is undetermined. The CDR3 totals 15 residues. V dropped 0 bases and J dropped 7 bases, with 16 bases sitting between them. CDR1 SGHRS and CDR2 YFSETQ come from the germline V gene. The CDR3 DNA reads as TGCGCCAGCAGCTTGGCCCAGGTGGAGGGCGGTGGCTACACCTTC. This gives the protein CASSLAQVEGGGYTF.

The rearrangement uses TRBV10-3 and TRBJ2-7; tentative D call: TRBD1 (5 bases). V was shortened by 11 bases and J by 0 bases, with 17 bases between the two germline ends. CDR1 and CDR2 from the germline V gene are ENHRY and SYGVKD. The CDR3 contains 14 residues. The CDR3, as DNA: TGTGCCGTATTACAGGTTTCCAGCTCCTACGAGCAGTACGTC. As protein: CAVLQVSSSYEQYV.

The rearrangement links TRBV28 to TRBJ2-5; D is possibly TRBD2 (5 bases). Per germline, CDR1 MDHEN and CDR2 SYDVKM. The CDR3 length is 15 residues. V lost 8 bases and J 5 bases, leaving 21 bases between the germline ends. DNA for the CDR3: TGTGCCAGCGGACTTAGCGCCCCGGGCCGGGAGACCCAGTACTTC. Encoded protein: CASGLSAPGRETQYF.

CDR3 DNA sequence: TGTGCCAGTAGTGCCCGACAGGGACGAAATGAAAAACTGTTTTTT. Protein: CASSARQGRNEKLFF. The chain links TRBV19 to TRBJ1-4, with TRBD1 identical over 7 bases. Trimming at V came to 5 bases and at J to 5 bases, leaving 8 bases not matched to a gene. Germline V lookup: CDR1 LNHDA, CDR2 SQIVND (reference sequence). The CDR3 runs 15 residues.

The chain links TRBV30 to TRBJ2-2, with 7 bases identical to TRBD1. Germline CDR1 is GTSNPN and CDR2 is SVGIG (reference sequence). CDR3 length: 15 amino acids. The V and J ends lost 5 bases and 6 bases, in that order; junction bases with no gene match: 12. CDR3 coding DNA: TGTGCCTGGGAGACAGGGTCTGGGGTCGCCGGGGAGCTGTTTTTT. Its protein is CAWETGSGVAGELFF.

This clone was seen only a few times. This rearrangement joins TRBV6-5 to TRBJ2-1; 14 nucleotides line up with TRBD2. Per the germline V gene, CDR1 is MNHEY and CDR2 is SVGAGI. The CDR3 extends over 15 amino acids. The junction had 2 bases not matched to a gene; V was cut back by 2 bases and J by 8 bases. The CDR3 region is CASSYPGLAGDEQFF. DNA of the CDR3: TGTGCCAGCAGTTACCCGGGACTAGCGGGAGATGAGCAGTTCTTC.

This rearrangement joins TRBV28 to TRBJ1-4, with 7 bases that match TRBD1. Germline V gene sequence: CDR1 MDHEN, CDR2 SYDVKM. CDR3 length: 14 amino acids. V was clipped by 7 bases and J by 3 bases; unmatched bases: 5. For the CDR3, the DNA is TGTGCCAGCAAACAAGGGGGCGCTAATGAAAAACTGTTTTTT. It is translated as CASKQGGANEKLFF.

This clone was counted between two and nine times. The genes are TRBV2 and TRBJ2-7, with 11 bases identical to TRBD1. The CDR3 runs 15 residues. Per the germline V gene, CDR1 is SNHLY and CDR2 is FYNNEI. The trim removed 5 bases at V and 5 bases at J, leaving 8 bases unmatched. This CDR3 is CASSIGQGALNEQYF. The CDR3 DNA follows: TGTGCCAGCAGTATTGGACAGGGGGCATTAAACGAGCAGTACTTC.

This clone was seen a handful of times. The DNA of the CDR3 is TGTGCCAGCCGGCGGCAAAACATTCAGTACTTC. Translation gives CASRRQNIQYF. The chain recombines TRBV6-5 with TRBJ2-4, with D hard to call. The CDR3 consists of 11 residues. V lost 8 bases to trimming and J lost 5 bases, with 7 bases between them. Per germline, CDR1 MNHEY and CDR2 SVGAGI.

This CDR3 is CASSPGLARAGELFF. In nucleotides, the CDR3 is TGTGCCAGCAGTCCGGGACTAGCCCGGGCCGGGGAGCTGTTTTTT. The chain links TRBV6-1 to TRBJ2-2; 9 bases agree with TRBD2. V lost 5 bases to trimming and J lost 6 bases; unmatched junction nucleotides: 7. Germline CDR1 MNHNS, CDR2 SASEGT. The CDR3 is made up of 15 amino acids.

The chain has TRBV7-3 and TRBJ1-3, with D maybe TRBD1 (6 bases). CDR1 SGHTA and CDR2 FQGTGA come from the germline V gene. This CDR3 contains 18 residues. Trimming shortened V by 5 bases and J by 0 bases, and 20 bases separated the two germline ends. CDR3 nucleotide sequence: TGTGCCAGCAGCCAGGACCCCCTTGGGGGCCCCTCTGGAAACACCATATATTTT. Translating gives CASSQDPLGGPSGNTIYF.

This clone has a handful of counts. The V and J genes are TRBV6-5 and TRBJ1-1; D possibly corresponds to TRBD1 (6 bases). The CDR3 runs 15 residues. Deletions cut 11 bases from V and 4 bases from J, with 23 bases between. In germline, CDR1 is MNHEY, CDR2 SVGAGI. CDR3: CAAWAGDELGTEAFF. For the CDR3, the DNA is TGTGCCGCATGGGCAGGGGACGAGTTGGGCACTGAAGCTTTCTTT.